This entry lists 20 T cell receptor beta chains sequenced from one sample in a study of Graves' ophthalmopathy and Graves' hyperthyroidism. Scientists amplified the TCR beta CDR3 regions from RNA transcripts. HTBI primers served in a first-round RT-PCR, which a second-round multiplex PCR followed. TCRdb redid the calling of the multiplex PCR reads with MiXCR, one entry per CDR3 protein. Of some 1.1 million distinct CDR3 sequences in the sample, 35% to 45% are singletons; the top ten hold 11%. The sequencing input was peripheral blood or thyroid tissue (not recorded which). These receptors all stem from an adult man with Graves' hyperthyroidism.

The CDR3 DNA follows: TGTGCCAGTACCCCGGCGGGGGGGCGTTACACCATATATTTT. Its translation is CASTPAGGRYTIYF. The chain couples TRBV19 to TRBJ1-3; perhaps TRBD1 as D (6 bases). The V end lost 7 bases, the J end lost 8 bases, and 18 bases lay between the germline ends. The V gene's germline CDR1 is LNHDA and CDR2 SQIVND (reference sequence). This CDR3 is 14 amino acids long.

Worth noting for this clonotype: Just one base apart from a much larger clone, this may be a read error. The chain couples TRBV7-2 to TRBJ1-6, with D unclear. This CDR3 comprises 16 residues. The germline V gene has CDR1 SGHTA and CDR2 FQGNSA. CDR3 bases: TGTGCCGGCAGCCGACCTGACACAGATAGGCATTCACCCCTCCACTTT. It encodes CAGSRPDTDRHSPLHF.

A few counts support this clonotype. The chain couples TRBV29-1 to TRBJ1-1; 7 bases map to TRBD1. The CDR3 is 13 residues long. V shed 3 bases, J shed 5 bases, and the junction held 6 bases outside the gene matches. Germline V gene lookup returns CDR1 SQVTM and CDR2 ANQGSEA. In nucleotides, the CDR3 is TGCAGCGTTGAGACAGGGCTAGGGACTGAAGCTTTCTTT. Encoded protein: CSVETGLGTEAFF.

On this clonotype: One base away lies a much larger clone, so this may be a sequencing read error. The V and J genes are TRBV7-9 and TRBJ1-5, with 7 bases identical to TRBD1. This CDR3 region has 14 residues. Unmatched junction bases numbered 7, after V lost 3 bases and J lost 8 bases. In germline, CDR1 is SEHNR, CDR2 FQNEAQ (reference sequence). The CDR3 reads CASSFVSGGKPQHF. CDR3 DNA sequence: TGTGCCAGCAGCTTCGTGTCAGGGGGGAAGCCCCAGCATTTT.

There are a few counts of this clonotype. The genes are TRBV7-3 and TRBJ1-3; TRBD1 aligns across 8 bases. Germline lookup yields CDR1 SGHTA and CDR2 FQGTGA. The CDR3 has 16 residues. V trimming: 2 bases; J trimming: 4 bases; junction bases outside the gene matches: 7. CDR3 residues: CASSLWQGASGNTIYF. The CDR3 bases are TGTGCCAGCAGCTTATGGCAGGGGGCGTCCGGAAACACCATATATTTT.

There are many counts of this clonotype. The chain carries TRBV7-2 and TRBJ1-2, with D unresolved. The V end was cut by 5 bases, the J end by 3 bases, with 7 bases between. Germline V gene sequence: CDR1 SGHTA, CDR2 FQGNSA. This CDR3 has 12 residues. CDR3 sequence (DNA): TGTGCCAGCAGCCGCCGGGACTATGGCTACACCTTC. Translated, it gives CASSRRDYGYTF.

With regard to this clonotype: This sequence may be a read error, since a much larger clone differs from it by one base. The conserved phenylalanine or tryptophan normally closing the CDR3 is absent here, so this likely arose from a read error. This chain connects TRBV20-1 to TRBJ2-7; perhaps TRBD1 as D (6 bases). Trimming took off 5 bases at V and 2 bases at J, with 13 bases between the two ends. Looked up from germline, CDR1 is DFQATT and CDR2 is SNEGSKA (reference sequence). The CDR3 sequence is 13 residues long. DNA for the CDR3: TGCAGTGCTCTTTCAGGGGCCGCCTACGAGCAGTACCTC. Translation gives CSALSGAAYEQYL.

This clonotype was observed many times. The chain combines TRBV10-3 with TRBJ2-7; 8 bases fit TRBD1. The CDR3 contains 14 residues. The V gene's germline CDR1 is ENHRY and CDR2 SYGVKD. V shed 2 bases and J 5 bases; nucleotides not matched to a gene: 5. CDR3 bases: TGTGCCATCAGTGAGCCCTCGACAGGGGACGAGCAGTACTTC. Its protein is CAISEPSTGDEQYF.

This clonotype has ten or more counts. The chain recombines TRBV7-2 with TRBJ2-5; D possibly matches TRBD1 or TRBD2 (5 bases each). Trimming removed 5 bases at V and 4 bases at J, with 14 bases between. The CDR3 is 14 amino acids. Germline lookup yields CDR1 SGHTA and CDR2 FQGNSA. The CDR3: CASSPGDRGETQYF. The CDR3 DNA reads TGTGCCAGCAGCCCCGGGGACCGGGGAGAGACCCAGTACTTC.

The chain uses TRBV6-5 and TRBJ1-3; D is ambiguous. The ends were cut back, 4 bases at V and 0 bases at J, with 13 bases in the middle. The CDR3 has 16 amino acids. Germline V gene lookup returns CDR1 MNHEY and CDR2 SVGAGI. The chain's CDR3 is CASSSLAGSSGNTIYF. The DNA for the CDR3 is TGTGCCAGCAGTTCCTTGGCGGGGAGCTCTGGAAACACCATATATTTT.

In this sample, this clonotype turned up many times. The V gene is TRBV20-1, the J gene TRBJ1-2; TRBD1 aligns across 10 bases. Losses at the gene ends were 5 bases for V and 7 bases for J; bases not matched to a gene: 7. This CDR3 comprises 13 residues. Germline V gene data show CDR1 as DFQATT and CDR2 as SNEGSKA (reference sequence). CDR3 sequence reads: CSAQTGGFSGYTF. The CDR3 nucleotides are TGCAGTGCTCAGACAGGGGGCTTTAGTGGCTACACCTTC.

This clonotype was observed at least ten times. This rearrangement joins TRBV6-6 to TRBJ2-5, with D possibly being TRBD2 (6 bases). V dropped 7 bases and J dropped 7 bases, with 10 bases sitting between them. Germline values: CDR1 MNHNY, CDR2 SVGAGI (reference sequence). The CDR3 has 11 amino acids. CDR3 sequence: CASTMGGTQYF. The CDR3 DNA reads TGTGCCAGCACCATGGGGGGGACCCAGTACTTC.

The V gene is TRBV19, the J gene TRBJ2-5; no clear D gene. Trimming pared 3 bases from V and 5 bases from J, leaving 13 bases between. The CDR3 extends over 14 amino acids. CDR1 and CDR2 from the germline V gene are LNHDA and SQIVND (reference sequence). CDR3 residues: CASSMVAPSETQYF. As DNA, the CDR3 is TGTGCCAGTAGTATGGTCGCCCCAAGTGAGACCCAGTACTTC.

This clonotype was observed a handful of times. This chain links TRBV7-2 with TRBJ1-2, with D possibly TRBD1 on 6 matching bases. The V gene lost 5 bases and the J gene lost 7 bases, with 17 bases spanning the gap. This CDR3 contains 14 residues. Germline V gives CDR1 SGHTA, CDR2 FQGNSA. The DNA for the CDR3 is TGTGCCAGCAGCCAAGCCTACACAGGGTTTGGCTACACCTTC. Amino acids: CASSQAYTGFGYTF.

This clonotype was recorded a few times. This chain uses TRBV12-3 or TRBV12-4 with TRBJ2-5; 10 nucleotides agree with TRBD1. V lost 6 bases and J lost 1; bases outside the gene matches: 5. The CDR3 contains 15 residues. CDR3 nucleotide sequence: TGTGCCAGCAGGTCCCGGACAGGGGGCCAAGAGACCCAGTACTTC. Its translation: CASRSRTGGQETQYF.

This chain connects TRBV4-1 to TRBJ2-7, with 12 bases fitting TRBD1. V shed 2 bases, J shed 7 bases, and the junction held 9 bases outside the gene matches. CDR3 length equals 16 residues. The germline V gene encodes CDR1 MGHRA and CDR2 YSYEKL. The CDR3 here is CASSQIGTGGSWEQYF. Written as DNA, the CDR3 is TGCGCCAGCAGCCAAATCGGGACAGGGGGCAGTTGGGAGCAGTACTTC.

This clonotype was picked up one time. Germline and junction disagree at one end, which may indicate a read error. The chain links TRBV12-3 or TRBV12-4 to TRBJ2-6; no clear D. The CDR3 covers 9 residues. Written as DNA, the CDR3 is TGTGCCATCAGTGAGACCCGGACTTTC. Its translation is CAISETRTF.

This clonotype was detected only a few times. The gene calls are TRBV2 and TRBJ2-7; 7 nucleotides agree with TRBD2. Germline trimming cut 7 bases from V and 3 bases from J; bases unmatched to any gene: 6. CDR1 and CDR2 from the germline V gene are SNHLY and FYNNEI. This CDR3 has 13 residues. CDR3 nucleotide sequence: TGTGCCAGCAATGTGGGCGGGAGCTACGAGCAGTACTTC. Protein product: CASNVGGSYEQYF.

This clonotype has a count of ten or more. CDR3 in DNA: TGTGCCAGCAGCCCCCCTTTGGAGACCCAGTACTTC. Residues: CASSPPLETQYF. V and J are TRBV7-2 and TRBJ2-5; D remains ambiguous. The CDR3 is made up of 12 amino acids. CDR1 is SGHTA, CDR2 FQGNSA, per germline. Trimming took off 5 bases at V and 5 bases at J, with 9 bases between the two ends.

Regarding this clonotype: Given the absence of the conserved phenylalanine or tryptophan at the CDR3 end, a read error is likely. The DNA is left out, because the CDR3 cannot be placed on it with certainty; the CDR3 is given as TCRdb lists it. This chain links TRBV10-3 with TRBJ2-7. Per the germline V gene, CDR1 is ENHRY and CDR2 is SYGVKD. The CDR3 numbers 12 amino acids, ends counted. The CDR3 loop is CAISSGRSTSST.